This TCR beta chain is from a study of blood T cell repertoires in COVID-19. The study counted Cohort 3 donors as recovered given two negative PCRs, clearance, or symptom resolution. This table comes from immunoSEQ multiplex PCR, and its TCRdb copy is limited to in-frame clones, with some not included. The table has about 220,000 clones, almost 85% seen once. The source material was PBMCs or T cells enriched from blood (not recorded which). This clonotype was sampled from a man in his forties who had recovered from COVID-19.

CDR3 nucleotides: TGCGCCAGCAGCCAGGCCGGGACTAGCGGCGAGCCCCAGTACTTC. The encoded protein is CASSQAGTSGEPQYF. The rearrangement links TRBV5-1 to TRBJ2-5, with 11 bases that match TRBD2. Germline loops: CDR1 SGHRS, CDR2 YFSETQ. This CDR3 is built from 15 residues. After removal of 4 bases from V and 9 bases from J, the junction contained 11 bases not matched to a gene.